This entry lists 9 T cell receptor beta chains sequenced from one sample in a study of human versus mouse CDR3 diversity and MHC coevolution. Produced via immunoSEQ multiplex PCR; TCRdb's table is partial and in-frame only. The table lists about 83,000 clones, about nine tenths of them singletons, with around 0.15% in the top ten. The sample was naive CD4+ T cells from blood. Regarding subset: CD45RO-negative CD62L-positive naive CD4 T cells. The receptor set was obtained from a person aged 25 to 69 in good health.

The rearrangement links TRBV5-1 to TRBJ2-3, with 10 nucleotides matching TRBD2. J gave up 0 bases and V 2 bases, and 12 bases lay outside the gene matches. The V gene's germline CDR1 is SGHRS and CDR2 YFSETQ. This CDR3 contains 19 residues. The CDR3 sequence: CASSFGLAEGLTSTDTQYF. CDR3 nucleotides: TGCGCCAGCAGCTTCGGACTAGCGGAGGGGTTGACTAGCACAGATACGCAGTATTTT.

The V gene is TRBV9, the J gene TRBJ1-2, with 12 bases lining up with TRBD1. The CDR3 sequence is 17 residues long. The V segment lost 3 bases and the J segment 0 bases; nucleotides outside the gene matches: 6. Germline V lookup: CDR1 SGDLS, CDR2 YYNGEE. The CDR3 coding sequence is TGTGCCAGCAGCGGTGCGGGACAGGGGGCCTCTAACTATGGCTACACCTTC. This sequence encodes CASSGAGQGASNYGYTF.

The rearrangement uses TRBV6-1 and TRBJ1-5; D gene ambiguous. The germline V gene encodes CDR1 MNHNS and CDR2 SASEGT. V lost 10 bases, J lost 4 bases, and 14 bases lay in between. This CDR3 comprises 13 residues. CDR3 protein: CAIVVLVNQPQHF. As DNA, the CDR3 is TGTGCCATTGTGGTACTGGTGAATCAGCCCCAGCATTTT.

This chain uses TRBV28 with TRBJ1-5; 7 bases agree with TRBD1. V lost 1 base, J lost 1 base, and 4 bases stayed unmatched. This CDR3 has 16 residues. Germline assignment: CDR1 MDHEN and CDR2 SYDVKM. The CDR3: CASSLLGGASNQPQHF. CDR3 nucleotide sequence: TGTGCCAGCAGTTTATTAGGGGGCGCAAGCAATCAGCCCCAGCATTTT. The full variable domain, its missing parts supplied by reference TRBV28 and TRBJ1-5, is DVKVTQSSRYLVKRTGEKVFLECVQDMDHENMFWYRQDPGLGLRLIYFSYDVKMKEKGDIPEGYSVSREKKERFSLILESASTNQTSMYLCASSLLGGASNQPQHFGDGTRLSIL.

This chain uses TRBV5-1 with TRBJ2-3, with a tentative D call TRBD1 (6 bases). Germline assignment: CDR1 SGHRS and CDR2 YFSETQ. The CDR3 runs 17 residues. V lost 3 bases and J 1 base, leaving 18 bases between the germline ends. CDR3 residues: CASSWETGTPGTDTQYF. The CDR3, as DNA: TGCGCCAGCAGCTGGGAAACCGGGACACCAGGCACAGATACGCAGTATTTT.

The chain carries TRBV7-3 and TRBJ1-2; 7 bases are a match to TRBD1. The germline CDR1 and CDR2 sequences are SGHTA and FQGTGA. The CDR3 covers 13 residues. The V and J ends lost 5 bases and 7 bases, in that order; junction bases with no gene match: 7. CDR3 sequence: CASSLDREVGYTF. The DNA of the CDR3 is TGTGCCAGCAGCCTTGACAGGGAGGTTGGCTACACCTTC.

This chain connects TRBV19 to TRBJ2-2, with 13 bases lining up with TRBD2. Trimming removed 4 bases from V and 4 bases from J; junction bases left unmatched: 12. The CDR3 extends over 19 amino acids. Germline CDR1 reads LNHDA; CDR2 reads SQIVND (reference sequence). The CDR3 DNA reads TGTGCCAGTAGTACCCGGACTAGCGGGAGTTCGGGGGGCACCGGGGAGCTGTTTTTT. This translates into CASSTRTSGSSGGTGELFF.

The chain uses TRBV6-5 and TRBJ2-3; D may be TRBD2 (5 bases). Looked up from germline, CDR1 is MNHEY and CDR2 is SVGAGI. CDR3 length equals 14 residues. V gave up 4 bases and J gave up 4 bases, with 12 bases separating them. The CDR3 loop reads CASSSPVAPDTQYF. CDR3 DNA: TGTGCCAGCAGTTCCCCGGTAGCGCCAGATACGCAGTATTTT.

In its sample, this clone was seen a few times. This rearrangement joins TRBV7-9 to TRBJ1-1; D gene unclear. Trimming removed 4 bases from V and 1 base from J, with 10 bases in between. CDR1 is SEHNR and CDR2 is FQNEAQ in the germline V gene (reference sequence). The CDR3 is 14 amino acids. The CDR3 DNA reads TGTGCCAGCAGCTCGCGCCACGGGAACACTGAAGCTTTCTTT. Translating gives CASSSRHGNTEAFF. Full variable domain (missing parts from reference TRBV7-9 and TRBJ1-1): DTGVSQNPRHKITKRGQNVTFRCDPISEHNRLYWYRQTLGQGPEFLTYFQNEAQLEKSRLLSDRFSAERPKGSFSTLEIQRTEQGDSAMYLCASSSRHGNTEAFFGQGTRLTVV.